The T cell receptor beta chain under discussion was sequenced for a study of blood T cell repertoires in COVID-19. The wider study: There were acute and convalescent COVID-19 samples, and they came from the United States, Italy and Spain. T cells, B-cell-depleted T cells, or PBMCs supplied cDNA or gDNA.

In the authors' workflow: Using reference gene primer amplification, nucleated cell counts were estimated. TCRdb's table, derived via immunoSEQ multiplex PCR, lists solely in-frame clones and lacks some. V and J calls and clone size follow that table, whereas D and trimming were derived from the DNA. The sample shows around 620,000 clones, around 90% of them seen only once. Germline V CDR1 and CDR2: SGDLS, YYNGEE. CDR3 length equals 17 residues. Between the trimmed V and J ends, which lost 3 bases and 7 bases, there was a span of 25 bases. This sequence joins TRBV9 and TRBJ1-2, with a weak D call TRBD1 (5 bases). The source is a woman between 18 and 30 years old with acute or convalescent COVID-19. The sequenced material came from peripheral blood. CDR3 sequence reads: CASSADAGQGRVGGYTF. The CDR3 DNA is TGTGCCAGCAGCGCAGATGCGGGGCAGGGAAGAGTGGGTGGCTACACCTTC. The full variable domain, in which reference TRBV9 and TRBJ1-2 provide the parts outside the CDR3, is DSGVTQTPKHLITATGQRVTLRCSPRSGDLSVYWYQQSLDQGLQFLIQYYNGEERAKGNILERFSAQQFPDLHSELNLSSLELGDSALYFCASSADAGQGRVGGYTFGSGTRLTVV.